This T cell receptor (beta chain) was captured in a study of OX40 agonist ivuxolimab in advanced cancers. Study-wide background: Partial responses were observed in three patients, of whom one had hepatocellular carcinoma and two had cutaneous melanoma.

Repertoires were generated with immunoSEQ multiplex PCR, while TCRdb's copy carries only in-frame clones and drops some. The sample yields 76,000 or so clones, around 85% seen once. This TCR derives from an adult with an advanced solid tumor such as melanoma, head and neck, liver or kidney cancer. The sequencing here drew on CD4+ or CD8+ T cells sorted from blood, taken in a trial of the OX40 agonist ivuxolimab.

The CDR3 loop is CASRDRGNSPLHF. The CDR3 nucleotides are TGTGCCAGCCGGGACAGGGGTAATTCACCCCTCCACTTT. This chain links TRBV2 with TRBJ1-6; 10 bases map to TRBD1. The CDR3 contains 13 residues. V was pared by 8 bases and J by 6 bases, with 1 base of the junction left unmatched. Per germline, CDR1 SNHLY and CDR2 FYNNEI.